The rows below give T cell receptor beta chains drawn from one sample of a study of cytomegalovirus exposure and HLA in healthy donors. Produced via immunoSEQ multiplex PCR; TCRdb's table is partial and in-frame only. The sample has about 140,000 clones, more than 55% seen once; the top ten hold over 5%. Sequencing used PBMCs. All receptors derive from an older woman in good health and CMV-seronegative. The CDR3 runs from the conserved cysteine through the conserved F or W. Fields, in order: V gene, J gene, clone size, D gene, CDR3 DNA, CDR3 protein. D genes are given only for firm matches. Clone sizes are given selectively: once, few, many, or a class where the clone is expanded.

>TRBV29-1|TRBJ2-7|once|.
TGCAGCGTTGACGAGGGCTACGAGCAGTACTTC
CSVDEGYEQYF
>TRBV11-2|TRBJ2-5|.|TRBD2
TGTGCCAGCAGCTTAGACCACGGGAGGTTTGGGACCCAGTACTTC
CASSLDHGRFGTQYF
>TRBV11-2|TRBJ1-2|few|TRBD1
TGTGCCAGCAGCCTGAACAGGGGGGACTATGGCTACACCTTC
CASSLNRGDYGYTF
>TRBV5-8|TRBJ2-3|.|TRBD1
TGTGCCAGCAGCTTGGGGACAGGGGGGCCATCAGATACGCAGTATTTT
CASSLGTGGPSDTQYF
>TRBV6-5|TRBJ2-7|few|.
TGTGCCAGCATGCACGGGGGTCCTGAGCACGAGCAGTACTTC
CASMHGGPEHEQYF
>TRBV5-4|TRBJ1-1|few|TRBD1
TGTGCCAGCAGCTTGCCGGGACAGGGCACTGAAGCTTTCTTT
CASSLPGQGTEAFF
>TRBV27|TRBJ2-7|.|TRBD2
TGTGCCAGCAGTCTCCCCCCGGGAGCGGGAGGCTCCTACGAGCAGTACTTC
CASSLPPGAGGSYEQYF
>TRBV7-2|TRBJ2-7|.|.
TGTGCCAGCAGCTTAGGGCTAGCTACGTGGTACGAGCAGTACTTC
CASSLGLATWYEQYF
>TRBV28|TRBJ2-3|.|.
TGTGCCAGCAGTTTGGCGGCAGATACGCAGTATTTT
CASSLAADTQYF
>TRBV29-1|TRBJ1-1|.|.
TGCAGCGCATCCATGAACACTGAAGCTTTCTTT
CSASMNTEAFF
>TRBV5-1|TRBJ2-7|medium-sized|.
TGCGCCAGCAGCTTGGCTTCAGGTCAGCCCTACGAGCAGTACTTC
CASSLASGQPYEQYF
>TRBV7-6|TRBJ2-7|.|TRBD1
TGTGCCAGCAGTAGGGGACAGGGAGGGTCCTACGAGCAGTACTTC
CASSRGQGGSYEQYF
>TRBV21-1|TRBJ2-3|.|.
TGTGCCAGCAGCAAAGTTGGGACTAGCACAGATACGCAGTATTTT
CASSKVGTSTDTQYF
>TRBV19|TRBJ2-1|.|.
TGTGCCAGTAGTATCGGTGTAGGGGTAGGCGATGAGCAGTTCTTC
CASSIGVGVGDEQFF
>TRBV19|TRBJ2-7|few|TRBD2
TGTGCCAGTAGTCCCCGAGGACTAGTAGCCGAGCAGTACTTC
CASSPRGLVAEQYF
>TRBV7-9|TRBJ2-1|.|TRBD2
TGTTCCAGCAGCTCCAGCGGGGGGGCCCACAATGAGCAGTTCTTC
CSSSSSGGAHNEQFF
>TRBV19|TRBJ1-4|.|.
TGTGCCAGTAGTATTGCTGGGCTCAGTGAAAAACTGTTTTTT
CASSIAGLSEKLFF
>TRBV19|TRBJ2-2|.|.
TGTGCCAGTAGTATGGTCGGGGGAGACACCGGGGAGCTGTTTTTT
CASSMVGGDTGELFF
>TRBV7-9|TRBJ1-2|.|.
TGTTCCAGCAGCTTGGACACGTACAACTATGGCTACACCTTC
CSSSLDTYNYGYTF
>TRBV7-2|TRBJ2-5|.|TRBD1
TGTGCCAGCAGCTCAGGGACAGGGGTTGTTGCGGAGACCCAGTACTTC
CASSSGTGVVAETQYF
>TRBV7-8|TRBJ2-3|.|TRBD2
TGTGCCAGCAGCCCGTATAGACTAGCGGGAGGGCCGGTCACAGATACGCAGTATTTT
CASSPYRLAGGPVTDTQYF
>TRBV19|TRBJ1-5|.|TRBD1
TGTGCCAGTAGTATAGGAGGGGGGACAGCCCTCAATCAGCCCCAGCATTTT
CASSIGGGTALNQPQHF
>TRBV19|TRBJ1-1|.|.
TGTGCCAGTAGGTTGCAGGGTGTAGCGAACACTGAAGCTTTCTTT
CASRLQGVANTEAFF
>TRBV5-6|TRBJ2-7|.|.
TGTGCCAGCAGCTCAGTTCAGGGATGGAACGAGCAGTACTTC
CASSSVQGWNEQYF
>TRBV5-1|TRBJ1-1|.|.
TGCGCCAGCAGCTTGTCCAGGGGGAACACTGAAGCTTTCTTT
CASSLSRGNTEAFF
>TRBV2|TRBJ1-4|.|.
TGTGCCAGCAGTGGGGGGGGCAGGGGAGGTGAAAAACTGTTTTTT
CASSGGGRGGEKLFF
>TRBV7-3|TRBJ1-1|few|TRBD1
TGTGCCAGCAGCTTAATCAGGGGGGTGGGGACTGAAGCTTTCTTT
CASSLIRGVGTEAFF
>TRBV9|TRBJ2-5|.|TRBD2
TGTGCCAGCAGCGCCGGGACTAGCGGAACGCTTTTTCAAGAGACCCAGTACTTC
CASSAGTSGTLFQETQYF
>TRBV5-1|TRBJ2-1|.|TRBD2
TGCGCCAGCAGCTTAGGACTAGCGGGGGGGCGGAATGAGCAGTTCTTC
CASSLGLAGGRNEQFF
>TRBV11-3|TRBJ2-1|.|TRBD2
TGTGCCAGCAGCTTAGGGGGCGGGGGGGCGAGGAATGAGCAGTTCTTC
CASSLGGGGARNEQFF
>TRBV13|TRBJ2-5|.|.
TGTGCCAGCAGCTCCGGGACTTCCCCCAGTACCCAGTACTTC
CASSSGTSPSTQYF
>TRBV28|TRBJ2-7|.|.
TGTGCCAGCAGCGCTAGCGCCTCCTACGAGCAGTACTTC
CASSASASYEQYF
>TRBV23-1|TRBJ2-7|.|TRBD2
TGCGCCAGCAGTCACCGGGGGGTCTACGAGCAGTACTTC
CASSHRGVYEQYF
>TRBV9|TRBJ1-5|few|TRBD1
TGTGCCAGCAGCGCCGGACAGGGCCATCAGCCCCAGCATTTT
CASSAGQGHQPQHF
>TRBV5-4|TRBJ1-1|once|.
TGTGCCAGCTCTGGGACTCCGAACACTGAAGCTTTCTTT
CASSGTPNTEAFF
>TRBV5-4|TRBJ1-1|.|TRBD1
TGTGCCAGCAGCCTTGACAGGGCGACTGAAGCTTTCTTT
CASSLDRATEAFF
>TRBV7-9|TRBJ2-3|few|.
TGTGCCAGCAGCTTCGGCACAGATACGCAGTATTTT
CASSFGTDTQYF
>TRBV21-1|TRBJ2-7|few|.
TGTGCCAGCAGCGAGACCGAGGGGGCCCTCAGCTCCTACGAGCAGTACTTC
CASSETEGALSSYEQYF
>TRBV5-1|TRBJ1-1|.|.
TGCGCCAGCAGCTTGGACACGAACACTGAAGCTTTCTTT
CASSLDTNTEAFF
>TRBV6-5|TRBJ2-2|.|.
TGTGCCAGCAGGTTCTCCGTTCCCACCGGGGAGCTGTTTTTT
CASRFSVPTGELFF
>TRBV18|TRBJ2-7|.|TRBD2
TGTGCCAGCTCCCTGAGGCGGGAGCTCAACGAGCAGTACTTC
CASSLRRELNEQYF
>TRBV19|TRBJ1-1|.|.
TGTGCCTGGGAAGACAGGATGAACACTGAAGCTTTCTTT
CAWEDRMNTEAFF
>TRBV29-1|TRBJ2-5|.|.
TGCAGCGTCCTACAGGGTTCTCGGGAGACCCAGTACTTC
CSVLQGSRETQYF
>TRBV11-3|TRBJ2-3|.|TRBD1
TGTGCCAGCAGCTTAGACTCGGGACAGGGGGCAAATACGCAGTATTTT
CASSLDSGQGANTQYF
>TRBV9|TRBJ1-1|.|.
TGTGCCAGCAGCGTAGGGCAGGGTGGCGGAGCTTTCTTT
CASSVGQGGGAFF
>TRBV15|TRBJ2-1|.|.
TGTGCCACGATGGGACTTTACAATGAGCAGTTCTTC
CATMGLYNEQFF
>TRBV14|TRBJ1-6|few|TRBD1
TGTGCCAGCAGCCAACTGGGACAGGGTCGGTCACCCCTCCACTTT
CASSQLGQGRSPLHF
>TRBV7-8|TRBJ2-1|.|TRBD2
TGTGCCAGCAGCTACCGGGACTACCCTGGGGATGAGCAGTTCTTC
CASSYRDYPGDEQFF
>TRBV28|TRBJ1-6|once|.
TGTGCCAGCACCCCGGCAGGGCGCAATTCACCCCTCCACTTT
CASTPAGRNSPLHF
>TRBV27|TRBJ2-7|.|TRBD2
TGTGCCAGCAGTTTGTGGGGGGGGAGCTACGAGCAGTACTTC
CASSLWGGSYEQYF
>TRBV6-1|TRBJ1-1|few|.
TGTGCCAGCAGAGTAAAACGGGACACTGAAGCTTTCTTT
CASRVKRDTEAFF
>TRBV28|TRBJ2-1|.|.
TGTGCCAGCAGCCTCCCTCTAGGGAGCTCCTACAATGAGCAGTTCTTC
CASSLPLGSSYNEQFF